The next 27 T cell receptor beta chains were all read from a single sample in a study of tumor-infiltrating lymphocytes in oesophageal squamous cell carcinoma. TCRdb re-derived calls from the PCR reads in MiXCR, one entry per CDR3 protein. The sample shows about 19,000 distinct CDR3 sequences, over 40% of them seen only once. The sequencing sample was made of normal esophageal tissue next to the tumor. Receptors were obtained from a male donor with esophageal squamous cell carcinoma.

This clonotype was seen repeatedly, ten times or more. The chain combines TRBV19 with TRBJ2-6, with 8 bases matching TRBD1. Trimming removed 6 bases from V and 0 bases from J; junction bases left unmatched: 13. The V gene's germline CDR1 is LNHDA and CDR2 SQIVND (reference sequence). This CDR3 is built from 19 residues. The CDR3 region is CASRLLPGQESSGANVLTF. The CDR3 coding sequence is TGTGCCAGTAGACTCCTACCGGGACAGGAATCCTCTGGGGCCAACGTCCTGACTTTC.

This clonotype was seen ten or more times. The chain joins TRBV5-6 to TRBJ2-7, with D unresolved. V lost 5 bases, J lost 4 bases, and 7 bases lay in between. Per the germline V gene, CDR1 is SGHDT and CDR2 is YYEEEE. The CDR3 has 11 residues. The CDR3 protein is CASRSIYEQYF. The CDR3 bases are TGTGCCAGCAGATCTATATACGAGCAGTACTTC.

This clonotype was picked up many times. This chain links TRBV6-1 with TRBJ1-5; weak D call: TRBD1 (5 bases). Between the trimmed V and J ends, which lost 5 bases and 6 bases, there was a span of 17 bases. The CDR3 covers 15 residues. The germline V gene has CDR1 MNHNS and CDR2 SASEGT. CDR3 nucleotide sequence: TGTGCCAGCAGTCCAGAATACAGGTCGGGTCAGCCCCAGCATTTT. This sequence encodes CASSPEYRSGQPQHF.

Only a few counts were recorded for this clonotype. This chain connects TRBV7-8 to TRBJ2-7, with 15 bases lining up with TRBD2. Gene TRBJ2-5 matches the end of the DNA better, so the J call may be wrong. Germline V gives CDR1 SGHVS, CDR2 FQNEAQ. This CDR3 has 16 residues. For the CDR3, the DNA is TGTGCCAGCAGCTTCCCGGGACTAGCGGGAGGAGAGACCCAGTACTTC. Protein: CASSFPGLAGGETQYF.

This chain links TRBV20-1 with TRBJ1-3; D may be TRBD1 (5 bases). Germline assignment: CDR1 DFQATT and CDR2 SNEGSKA (reference sequence). Between the trimmed V and J ends, which lost 4 bases and 0 bases, there was a span of 10 bases. The CDR3 totals 14 residues. CDR3 coding DNA: TGCAGTGCTACTGACAGCACCTCTGGAAACACCATATATTTT. This translates into CSATDSTSGNTIYF.

The rearrangement joins TRBV6-6 to TRBJ1-2, with a possible D match to TRBD1 (5 bases). V lost 6 bases to trimming and J lost 0 bases, with 20 bases between them. The CDR3 runs 17 residues. Germline CDR1 and CDR2: MNHNY and SVGAGI (reference sequence). CDR3 loop: CASSREVGDLANYGYTF. The CDR3 coding sequence is TGTGCCAGCAGCCGGGAAGTTGGGGACCTAGCTAACTATGGCTACACCTTC.

The chain uses TRBV10-2 and TRBJ1-1; D is undetermined. V gave up 6 bases and J gave up 0 bases, with 11 bases separating them. The CDR3 covers 14 residues. Germline CDR1 is WSHSY and CDR2 is SAAADI. This chain's CDR3 is CASRAQLMNTEAFF. The CDR3, as DNA: TGCGCCAGCAGGGCACAGCTTATGAACACTGAAGCTTTCTTT.

The J gene is TRBJ2-4, the V gene TRBV12-3 or TRBV12-4; 13 nucleotides line up with TRBD2. The closer fit of TRBJ2-1 to the DNA end suggests the J call may be wrong. The CDR3 is 17 amino acids. The CDR3 DNA reads as TGTGCCAGCAGGCCGACTAGCGGGGGGCGCTCCTACAATGAGCAGTTCTTC. Translating it yields CASRPTSGGRSYNEQFF.

V gene TRBV29-1 combines with J gene TRBJ2-5, with D tentatively TRBD1 or TRBD2 (6 bases each). The tail of the sequence fits TRBJ2-1 better, so the J call may be wrong. This CDR3 is 14 amino acids long. The germline gives CDR1 SQVTM, CDR2 ANQGSEA. The CDR3 loop is CSVERGAGHNEQFF. The DNA of the CDR3 is TGCAGCGTTGAAAGGGGGGCAGGACACAATGAGCAGTTCTTC.

This clonotype has just a few counts. The gene calls are TRBV7-2 and TRBJ2-1; no reliable D call. The germline CDR1 and CDR2 sequences are SGHTA and FQGNSA. The V end lost 2 bases, the J end lost 6 bases, and 14 bases lay between the germline ends. CDR3 size: 15 residues. CDR3 amino acids: CASSLLLVFRNEQFF. CDR3 nucleotide sequence: TGTGCCAGCAGCTTACTTTTGGTGTTCCGCAATGAGCAGTTCTTC.

J is TRBJ1-2 and V is TRBV15; perhaps TRBD1 as D (6 bases). The CDR3 spans 14 residues. Trimming pared 5 bases from V and 6 bases from J, leaving 16 bases between. Germline V lookup: CDR1 LNHNV, CDR2 YYDKDF (reference sequence). CDR3 loop: CATSGLDRIDGYTF. CDR3 sequence (DNA): TGTGCCACCAGCGGATTAGACAGGATCGATGGCTACACCTTC.

The genes are TRBV12-3 or TRBV12-4 and TRBJ2-1, with 9 bases aligning to TRBD1. J lost 4 bases, V lost 7 bases, and 8 bases had no gene match. The CDR3 has 15 residues. CDR3 nucleotide sequence: TGTGCCAGCACCGTGGGACAGGGCCGATACAATGAGCAGTTCTTC. The encoded protein is CASTVGQGRYNEQFF.

J is TRBJ1-1 and V is TRBV7-9; a weak D match, TRBD1 (6 bases). The CDR3 spans 18 residues. Germline CDR1 is SEHNR and CDR2 is FQNEAQ (reference sequence). Trimming removed 2 bases from V and 1 base from J, with 20 bases in between. CDR3 sequence (DNA): TGTGCCAGCAGCTTATTTTTGGTTGGGGGCAGGAGGAACACTGAAGCTTTCTTT. Protein: CASSLFLVGGRRNTEAFF.

This clonotype ranks as medium-sized. The rearrangement links TRBV7-3 to TRBJ2-1, with 8 nucleotides matching TRBD2. The V segment lost 3 bases and the J segment 4 bases; nucleotides outside the gene matches: 11. This CDR3 has 17 residues. Germline V gene lookup returns CDR1 SGHTA and CDR2 FQGTGA. The CDR3 spells CASSFGDWREAYNEQFF. CDR3 DNA sequence: TGTGCCAGCAGCTTTGGGGATTGGCGGGAGGCTTACAATGAGCAGTTCTTC.

The sample holds a few counts of this clonotype. This rearrangement joins TRBV7-6 to TRBJ2-5, with 7 bases lining up with TRBD1. The CDR3 sequence is 15 residues long. Germline CDR1 SGHVS, CDR2 FNYEAQ. With 5 bases clipped from V and 7 bases from J, the junction kept 13 bases outside the gene matches. The CDR3 nucleotides are TGTGCCAGCAGCGGCCCGGGACAGCGGACGGGGACCCAGTACTTC. It is translated as CASSGPGQRTGTQYF. Combining the CDR3 with reference TRBV7-6 and TRBJ2-5 gives the whole variable domain GAGVSQSPRYKVTKRGQDVALRCDPISGHVSLYWYRQALGQGPEFLTYFNYEAQQDKSGLPNDRFSAERPEGSISTLTIQRTEQRDSAMYRCASSGPGQRTGTQYFGPGTRLLVL.

The rearrangement uses TRBV11-3 and TRBJ2-2; 9 bases fit TRBD2. The germline gives CDR1 SGHNT, CDR2 YENEEA. CDR3 length: 16 residues. Trimming cost V 4 bases and J 4 bases; bases outside gene matches: 7. Written as DNA, the CDR3 is TGTGCCAGCAGCTCCCGGACTAGCGTTGGCACCGGGGAGCTGTTTTTT. Residues: CASSSRTSVGTGELFF.

The sample holds a few counts of this clonotype. The chain links TRBV7-6 to TRBJ2-3, with D hard to call. V was trimmed by 1 base and J by 0 bases, leaving 5 bases between them. The CDR3 runs to 14 residues. From germline, CDR1 is SGHVS and CDR2 FNYEAQ. CDR3 coding DNA: TGTGCCAGCAGCTTAGTCCCGAGCACAGATACGCAGTATTTT. Residues: CASSLVPSTDTQYF.

This clonotype came up many times. The chain is built from TRBV6-2 or TRBV6-3 and TRBJ2-3; a possible D gene is TRBD2 (6 bases). The germline gives CDR1 MNHEY, CDR2 SVGEGT. This CDR3 is 17 amino acids long. Trimming removed 2 bases from V and 0 bases from J, with 15 bases in between. The CDR3 bases are TGTGCCAGCAGTTACCATCTTCCGGGAGAGAGCACAGATACGCAGTATTTT. Protein product: CASSYHLPGESTDTQYF.

The rearrangement joins TRBV7-4 to TRBJ2-5; the match to TRBD1 covers 7 bases. The germline gives CDR1 SGHVT, CDR2 SQSDAQ. The CDR3 runs 18 residues. Trimming removed 3 bases from V and 11 bases from J; junction bases left unmatched: 24. This CDR3 is CASSFGPYHRDSYNEQYF. CDR3 bases: TGTGCCAGCAGCTTTGGTCCCTACCATCGGGACAGTTACAATGAGCAGTACTTC.

As concerns this clonotype: The junction departs from the called germline gene at one end, perhaps through a read error. The genes are TRBV2 and TRBJ1-6, with D tentatively TRBD1 (6 bases). The CDR3 length is 14 residues. Germline CDR1 SNHLY, CDR2 FYNNEI. CDR3 nucleotides: TGTGCCAGCAGCATCAGGGGAGGGATCGATGAGCAGTACTTT. This codes for CASSIRGGIDEQYF.

Notes on this clonotype: A single base separates this from a much larger clone, so it may be a read error. This chain connects TRBV11-2 to TRBJ2-1, with TRBD1 matching 7 bases. Near its end, the DNA agrees better with TRBJ2-5, so the J call may be wrong. The germline CDR1 and CDR2 sequences are SGHAT and FQNNGV. This CDR3 has 14 amino acids. CDR3 protein: CASSLVGTDETQYF. DNA of the CDR3: TGTGCCAGCAGCTTAGTCGGGACAGACGAGACCCAGTACTTC.

This clonotype was recorded at least ten times. CDR3 sequence reads: CASSATGMVEKLFF. The CDR3 bases are TGTGCCAGCAGTGCTACAGGGATGGTCGAAAAACTGTTTTTT. V gene TRBV12-3 or TRBV12-4 combines with J gene TRBJ1-4, with D possibly matching TRBD1 (6 bases). The CDR3 length is 14 residues. Trimming cost V 5 bases and J 8 bases, with 15 bases left between them.

To note about this clonotype: This clone may be a read error of a much larger clone one base away. The rearrangement uses TRBV19 and TRBJ2-5; 15 bases fit TRBD2. V lost 6 bases to trimming and J lost 11 bases; unmatched junction nucleotides: 13. The CDR3 runs 16 residues. The germline gives CDR1 LNHDA, CDR2 SQIVND (reference sequence). CDR3 bases: TGTGCCAGTAGAGGACTAGCGGGAGGGCCCTTTTATGAGCAGTACTTC. This translates into CASRGLAGGPFYEQYF. The full variable domain, with the rest looked up from reference TRBV19 and TRBJ2-5, is DGGITQSPKYLFRKEGQNVTLSCEQNLNHDAMYWYRQDPGQGLRLIYYSQIVNDFQKGDIAEGYSVSREKKESFPLTVTSAQKNPTAFYLCASRGLAGGPFYEQYFGPGTRLLVL.

Concerning this clonotype itself: A read error may explain this, as a much larger clone is one base away. The chain uses TRBV5-1 and TRBJ2-4; 7 positions agree with TRBD1. The length of the CDR3 is 13 residues. Germline CDR1 SGHRS, CDR2 YFSETQ. Germline trimming cut 5 bases from V and 13 bases from J; bases unmatched to any gene: 12. The CDR3 spells CASRTGVDNEQYF. CDR3 DNA: TGCGCCAGCAGAACAGGGGTCGACAATGAGCAGTACTTC.

On this clonotype itself: A read error may produce the germline difference seen at one junction end. The chain uses TRBV7-3 and TRBJ2-5; tentative D call: TRBD2 (6 bases). The CDR3 runs to 13 residues. CDR1 and CDR2 from the germline V gene are SGHTA and FQGTGA. The CDR3 DNA reads as TGTGCCAGCAGCCGGGAGCCCCATTCACCCCTCCACTTC. The encoded protein is CASSREPHSPLHF.

This clonotype showed up many times. V and J are TRBV10-3 and TRBJ2-7; 10 bases are a match to TRBD2. The CDR3 is made up of 18 amino acids. CDR1 and CDR2 from the germline V gene are ENHRY and SYGVKD. Germline trimming cut 0 bases from V and 5 bases from J; bases unmatched to any gene: 13. CDR3 DNA: TGTGCCATCAGTGAGTCTCTACCGGGACTAGCGACCCTCCACGAGCAGTACTTC. Protein: CAISESLPGLATLHEQYF.

This clonotype has ten or more counts. J is TRBJ1-4 and V is TRBV6-6; unclear D gene. This CDR3 has 16 amino acids. Deletions cut 1 base from V and 0 bases from J, with 9 bases between. CDR1 and CDR2 from the germline V gene are MNHNY and SVGAGI (reference sequence). CDR3 sequence reads: CASSYWRGATNEKLFF. The CDR3, as DNA: TGTGCCAGCAGTTACTGGCGGGGAGCAACTAATGAAAAACTGTTTTTT.